This T cell receptor (beta chain) was recorded in a study of blood T cells in healthy people across ages. Trimming left V 2 bases short and J 2 bases short, with 14 bases between. This CDR3 is 15 amino acids long. Germline lookup yields CDR1 SGDLS and CDR2 YYNGEE. At least 7 million PBMCs were isolated per sample. This clonotype showed up just a few times. Then a second PCR, running about 6 to 12 cycles, was carried out with a sample-barcoded 5' primer and a J-beta primer mix. Each CDR3 protein is one row after TCRdb ran MiXCR on the 5' RACE reads. The sample carries under 950,000 distinct CDR3 sequences, approximately 22% recorded once.

Sequencing was carried out using blood. The receptor was isolated from a man in his 70s in good health. The chain couples TRBV9 to TRBJ2-7; D possibly corresponds to TRBD2 (6 bases). The CDR3 region is CASSVESGLTYEQYF. The CDR3 DNA follows: TGTGCCAGCAGCGTCGAGTCGGGACTTACCTACGAGCAGTACTTC.